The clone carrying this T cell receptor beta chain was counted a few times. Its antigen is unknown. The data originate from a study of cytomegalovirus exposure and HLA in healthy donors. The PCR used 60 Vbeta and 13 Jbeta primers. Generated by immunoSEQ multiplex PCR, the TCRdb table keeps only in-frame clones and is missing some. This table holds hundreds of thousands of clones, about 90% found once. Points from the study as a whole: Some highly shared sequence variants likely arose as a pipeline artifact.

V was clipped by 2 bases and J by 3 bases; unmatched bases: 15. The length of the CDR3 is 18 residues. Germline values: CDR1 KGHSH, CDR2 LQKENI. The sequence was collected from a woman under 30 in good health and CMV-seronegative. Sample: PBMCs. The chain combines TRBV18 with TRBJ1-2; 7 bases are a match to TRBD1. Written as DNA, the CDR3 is TGTGCCAGCTCACCATTTTTCCAGGGGGACTCTGGGGACTATGGCTACACCTTC. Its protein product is CASSPFFQGDSGDYGYTF.